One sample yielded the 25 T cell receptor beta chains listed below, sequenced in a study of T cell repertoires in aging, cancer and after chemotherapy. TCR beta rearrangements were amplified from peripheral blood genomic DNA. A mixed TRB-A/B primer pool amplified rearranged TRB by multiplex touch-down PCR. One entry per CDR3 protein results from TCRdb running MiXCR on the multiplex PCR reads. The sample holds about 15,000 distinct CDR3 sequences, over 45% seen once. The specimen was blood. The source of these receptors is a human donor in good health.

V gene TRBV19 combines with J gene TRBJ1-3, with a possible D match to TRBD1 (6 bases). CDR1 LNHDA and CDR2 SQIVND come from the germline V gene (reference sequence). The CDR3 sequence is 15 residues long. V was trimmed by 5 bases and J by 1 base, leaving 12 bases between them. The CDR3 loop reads CASSVPGTSGNTIYF. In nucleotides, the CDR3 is TGTGCCAGTAGTGTCCCCGGGACATCTGGAAACACCATATATTTT.

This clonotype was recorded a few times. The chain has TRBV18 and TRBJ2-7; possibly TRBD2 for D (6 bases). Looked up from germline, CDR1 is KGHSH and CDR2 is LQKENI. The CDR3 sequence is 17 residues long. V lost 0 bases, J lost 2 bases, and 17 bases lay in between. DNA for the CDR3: TGTGCCAGCTCACCACCGGGAGCTGGAGGGGTGGCCTACGAGCAGTACTTC. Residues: CASSPPGAGGVAYEQYF. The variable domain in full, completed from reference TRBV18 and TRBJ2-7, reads NAGVMQNPRHLVRRRGQEARLRCSPMKGHSHVYWYRQLPEEGLKFMVYLQKENIIDESGMPKERFSAEFPKEGPSILRIQQVVRGDSAAYFCASSPPGAGGVAYEQYFGPGTRLTVT.

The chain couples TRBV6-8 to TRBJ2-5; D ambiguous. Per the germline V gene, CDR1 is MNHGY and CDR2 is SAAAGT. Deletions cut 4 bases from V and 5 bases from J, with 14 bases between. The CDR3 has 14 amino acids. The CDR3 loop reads CASSSRAETETQYF. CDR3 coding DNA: TGTGCCAGCAGTTCCCGGGCCGAGACCGAGACCCAGTACTTC.

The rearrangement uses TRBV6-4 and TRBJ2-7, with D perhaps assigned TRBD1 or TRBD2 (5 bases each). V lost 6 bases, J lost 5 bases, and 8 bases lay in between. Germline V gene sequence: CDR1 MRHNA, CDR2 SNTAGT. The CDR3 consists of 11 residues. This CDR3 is CASSRGDEQYF. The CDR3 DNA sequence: TGTGCCAGCAGCAGAGGGGACGAGCAGTACTTC.

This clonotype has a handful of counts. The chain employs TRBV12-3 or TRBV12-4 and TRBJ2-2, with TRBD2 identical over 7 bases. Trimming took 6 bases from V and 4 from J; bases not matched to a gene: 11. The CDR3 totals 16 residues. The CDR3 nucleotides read TGTGCCAGCAGCCCCTCCGGCGGGAGTGTCACCGGGGAGCTGTTTTTT. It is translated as CASSPSGGSVTGELFF.

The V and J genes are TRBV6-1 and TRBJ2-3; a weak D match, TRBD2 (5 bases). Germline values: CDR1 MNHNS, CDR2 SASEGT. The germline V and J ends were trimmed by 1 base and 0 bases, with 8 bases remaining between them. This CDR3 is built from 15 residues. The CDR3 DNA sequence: TGTGCCAGCAGTGAAGACGGCGGGAGCACAGATACGCAGTATTTT. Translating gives CASSEDGGSTDTQYF.

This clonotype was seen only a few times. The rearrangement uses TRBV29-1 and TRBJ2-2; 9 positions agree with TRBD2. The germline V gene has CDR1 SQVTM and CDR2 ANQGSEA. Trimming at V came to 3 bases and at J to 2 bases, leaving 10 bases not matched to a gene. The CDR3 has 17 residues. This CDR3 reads CSVDSRSGGRNTGELFF. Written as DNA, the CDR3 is TGCAGCGTTGACTCCCGGAGCGGGGGGCGAAACACCGGGGAGCTGTTTTTT.

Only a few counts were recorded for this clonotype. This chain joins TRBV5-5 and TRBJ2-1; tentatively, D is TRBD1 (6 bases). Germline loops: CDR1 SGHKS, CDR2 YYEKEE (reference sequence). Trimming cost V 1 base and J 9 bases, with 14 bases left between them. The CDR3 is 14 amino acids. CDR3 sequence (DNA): TGTGCCAGCAGCTTGACAGGACAGCATGTTGAGCAGTTCTTC. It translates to CASSLTGQHVEQFF.

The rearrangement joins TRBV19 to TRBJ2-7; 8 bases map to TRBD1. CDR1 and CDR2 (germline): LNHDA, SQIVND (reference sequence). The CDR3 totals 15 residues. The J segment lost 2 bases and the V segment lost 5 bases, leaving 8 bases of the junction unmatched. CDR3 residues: CASSPGTGVPYEQYF. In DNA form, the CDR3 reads TGTGCCAGTAGTCCCGGGACAGGAGTGCCCTACGAGCAGTACTTC.

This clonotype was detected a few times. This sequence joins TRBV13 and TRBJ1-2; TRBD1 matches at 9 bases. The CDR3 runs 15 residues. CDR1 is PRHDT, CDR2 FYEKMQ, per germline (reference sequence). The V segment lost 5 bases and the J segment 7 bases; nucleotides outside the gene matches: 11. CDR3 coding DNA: TGTGCCAGCAGCACATCCGGGACAGGGATGGGTGGCTACACCTTC. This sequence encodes CASSTSGTGMGGYTF. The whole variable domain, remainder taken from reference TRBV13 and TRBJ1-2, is AAGVIQSPRHLIKEKRETATLKCYPIPRHDTVYWYQQGPGQDPQFLISFYEKMQSDKGSIPDRFSAQQFSDYHSELNMSSLELGDSALYFCASSTSGTGMGGYTFGSGTRLTVV.

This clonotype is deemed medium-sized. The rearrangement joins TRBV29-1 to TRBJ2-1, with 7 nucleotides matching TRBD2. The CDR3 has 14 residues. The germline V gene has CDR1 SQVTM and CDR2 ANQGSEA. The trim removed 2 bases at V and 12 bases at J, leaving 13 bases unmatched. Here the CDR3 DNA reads TGCAGCGTTGAAAGGGGCGGGAGATGGGGCGGGCAGTTCTTC. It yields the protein CSVERGGRWGGQFF.

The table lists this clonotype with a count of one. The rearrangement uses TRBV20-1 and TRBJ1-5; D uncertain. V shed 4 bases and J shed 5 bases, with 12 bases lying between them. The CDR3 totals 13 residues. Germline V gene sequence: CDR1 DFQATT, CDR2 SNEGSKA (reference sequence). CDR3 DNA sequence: TGCAGTGCTATGGCGGAGACCTATCAGCCCCAGCATTTT. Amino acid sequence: CSAMAETYQPQHF.

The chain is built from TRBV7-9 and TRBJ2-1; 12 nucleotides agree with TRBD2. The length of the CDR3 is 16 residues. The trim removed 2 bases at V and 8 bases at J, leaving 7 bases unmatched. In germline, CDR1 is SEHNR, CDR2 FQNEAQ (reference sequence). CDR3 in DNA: TGTGCCAGCAGCTTAAGACTAGCGGGAGTTTTCGATGAGCAGTTCTTC. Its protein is CASSLRLAGVFDEQFF.

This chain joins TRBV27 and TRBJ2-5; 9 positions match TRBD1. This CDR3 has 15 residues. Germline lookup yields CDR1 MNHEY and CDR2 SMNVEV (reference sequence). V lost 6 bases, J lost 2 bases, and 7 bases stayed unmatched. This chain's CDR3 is CASSRRDRAQETQYF. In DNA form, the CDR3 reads TGTGCCAGCAGCCGAAGGGACAGGGCGCAAGAGACCCAGTACTTC.

The chain's CDR3 is CASSLGQENTEAFF. Here the CDR3 DNA reads TGTGCCAGCAGTTTAGGGCAGGAGAACACTGAAGCTTTCTTT. The chain couples TRBV12-3 or TRBV12-4 to TRBJ1-1, with unresolved D. V was trimmed by 1 base and J by 1 base, leaving 7 bases between them. The length of the CDR3 is 14 residues.

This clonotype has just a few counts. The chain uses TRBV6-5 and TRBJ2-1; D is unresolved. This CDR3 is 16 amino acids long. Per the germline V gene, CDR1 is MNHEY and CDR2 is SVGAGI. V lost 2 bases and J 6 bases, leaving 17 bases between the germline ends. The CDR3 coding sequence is TGTGCCAGCAGTTACGACTGGGCGCGAGCAGGCAATGAGCAGTTCTTC. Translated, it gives CASSYDWARAGNEQFF.

The CDR3 nucleotides read TGTGCCAGTAGTACGACAGGGCTCTCCTACGAGCAGTACTTC. Its translation: CASSTTGLSYEQYF. V usage is TRBV19 and J usage is TRBJ2-7, with 7 bases lining up with TRBD1. V gave up 4 bases and J gave up 0 bases; unmatched junction bases: 3. CDR1 is LNHDA and CDR2 is SQIVND in the germline V gene (reference sequence). This CDR3 is 14 amino acids long. Full variable domain (rest looked up from reference TRBV19 and TRBJ2-7): DGGITQSPKYLFRKEGQNVTLSCEQNLNHDAMYWYRQDPGQGLRLIYYSQIVNDFQKGDIAEGYSVSREKKESFPLTVTSAQKNPTAFYLCASSTTGLSYEQYFGPGTRLTVT.

In DNA, the CDR3 is TGTGCCTGGGACCGGGACAGGGGCCACGAGCAGTACTTC. This gives the protein CAWDRDRGHEQYF. This chain connects TRBV30 to TRBJ2-7; 10 bases line up with TRBD1. The germline V gene has CDR1 GTSNPN and CDR2 SVGIG (reference sequence). V shed 5 bases, J shed 5 bases, and the junction held 6 bases outside the gene matches. This CDR3 has 13 residues.

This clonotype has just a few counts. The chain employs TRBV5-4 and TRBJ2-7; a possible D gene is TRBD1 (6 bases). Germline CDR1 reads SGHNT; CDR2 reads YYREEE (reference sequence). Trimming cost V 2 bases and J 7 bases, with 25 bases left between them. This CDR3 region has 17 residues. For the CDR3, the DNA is TGTGCCAGCAGCTTTCCCCCGGTTTCGGGGCGCACAGGGGAGCAGTACTTC. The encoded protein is CASSFPPVSGRTGEQYF.

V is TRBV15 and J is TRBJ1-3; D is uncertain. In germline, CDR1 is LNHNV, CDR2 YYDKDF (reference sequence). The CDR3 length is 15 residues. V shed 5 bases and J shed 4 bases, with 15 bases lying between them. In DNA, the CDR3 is TGTGCCACCAGCCCAGACCCGACGAGAGGAAACACCATATATTTT. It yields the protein CATSPDPTRGNTIYF.

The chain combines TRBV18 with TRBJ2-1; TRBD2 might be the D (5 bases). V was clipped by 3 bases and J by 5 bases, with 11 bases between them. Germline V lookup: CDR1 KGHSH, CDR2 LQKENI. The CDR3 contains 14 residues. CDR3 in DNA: TGTGCCAGCTCACCCGCTACCGGGAACAATGAGCAGTTCTTC. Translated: CASSPATGNNEQFF.

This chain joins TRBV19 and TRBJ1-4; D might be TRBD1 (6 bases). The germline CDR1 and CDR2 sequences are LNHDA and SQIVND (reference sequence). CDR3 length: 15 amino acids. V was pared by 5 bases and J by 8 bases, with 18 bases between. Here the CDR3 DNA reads TGTGCCAGTAGTGCGGACAGTCGATTTGGGGAAAAACTGTTTTTT. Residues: CASSADSRFGEKLFF.

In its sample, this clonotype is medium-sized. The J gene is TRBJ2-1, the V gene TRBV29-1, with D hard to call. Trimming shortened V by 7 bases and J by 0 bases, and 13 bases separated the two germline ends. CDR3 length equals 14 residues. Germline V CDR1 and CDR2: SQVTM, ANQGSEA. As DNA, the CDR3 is TGCAGCGGAAAAGCAGTCGGCTCCTACAATGAGCAGTTCTTC. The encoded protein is CSGKAVGSYNEQFF.

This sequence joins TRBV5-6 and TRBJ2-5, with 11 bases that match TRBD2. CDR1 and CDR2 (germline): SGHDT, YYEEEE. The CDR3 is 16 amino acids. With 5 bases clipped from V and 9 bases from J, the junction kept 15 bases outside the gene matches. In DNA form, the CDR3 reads TGTGCCAGCAGGGGGGGGCTAGCGGGAGGATTCGTGGCCCAGTACTTC. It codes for CASRGGLAGGFVAQYF.

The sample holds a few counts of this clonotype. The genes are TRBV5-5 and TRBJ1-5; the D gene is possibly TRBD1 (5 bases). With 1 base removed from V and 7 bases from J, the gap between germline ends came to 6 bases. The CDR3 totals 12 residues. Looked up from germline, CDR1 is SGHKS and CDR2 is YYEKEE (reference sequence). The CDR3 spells CASSLWGQPQHF. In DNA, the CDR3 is TGTGCCAGCAGCTTGTGGGGGCAGCCCCAGCATTTT.